This entry concerns a single T cell receptor beta chain. These data are taken from a study of blood T cell repertoires in COVID-19. About the research overall: Specimens from acute and convalescent COVID-19 originated in the United States, Italy and Spain. Sources were T cells, B-cell-depleted T cells, or PBMCs; the material itself was cDNA or gDNA.

Original data processing: Scientists estimated how many nucleated cells there were by amplifying reference gene primers. Sequencing used immunoSEQ multiplex PCR; TCRdb keeps in-frame clones, though not all of them. That table is the source of V, J and clone size, and D and trimming were worked out from the DNA. The sample has over 200,000 clones; about four fifths are singletons. The trim removed 2 bases at V and 4 bases at J, leaving 15 bases unmatched. Germline CDR1 and CDR2: SGHRS and YFSETQ. This CDR3 spans 17 amino acids. The material sequenced was peripheral blood. The chain recombines TRBV5-1 with TRBJ2-7; 7 bases line up with TRBD2. The TCR originated in a woman between 50 and 59 years old with active or convalescent COVID-19. The CDR3 region has the DNA TGCGCCAGCAGCTTCCAGGTGGCGGCGGGAGTAGGTTACGAGCAGTACTTC. Protein product: CASSFQVAAGVGYEQYF.